The 31 T cell receptor beta chains below all came from one sample that was sequenced in a study of T-cell memory formation after mild COVID-19. MiXCR was run by TCRdb on the 5' RACE reads, yielding one entry per CDR3 protein. The top ten clones hold about 24% of a sample with some 150,000 distinct CDR3 sequences, under 30% of them seen once. Sequencing used PBMCs or a T cell subset sorted from them (not recorded which). The receptor source for this set is an adult woman who had mild COVID-19 (a few samples of this study predate the infection). Cell type and time point are not known.

This clonotype was counted only a few times. The chain is built from TRBV7-8 and TRBJ2-1; 10 nucleotides match TRBD1. The CDR3 loop spans 15 amino acids. V shed 5 bases, J shed 5 bases, and the junction held 6 bases outside the gene matches. Germline V lookup: CDR1 SGHVS, CDR2 FQNEAQ. The CDR3 DNA is TGTGCCAGCAGCCCGTCCGGACAGGGGGACAATGAGCAGTTCTTC. Residues: CASSPSGQGDNEQFF.

This clonotype was recorded a few times. The chain couples TRBV5-1 to TRBJ1-2; D not certain. Germline V gene data show CDR1 as SGHRS and CDR2 as YFSETQ. The CDR3 consists of 15 residues. The germline V and J ends were trimmed by 4 bases and 1 base, with 14 bases remaining between them. CDR3 loop: CASSPAPVLNYGYTF. CDR3 coding DNA: TGCGCCAGCAGCCCCGCACCCGTCCTTAACTATGGCTACACCTTC.

The chain carries TRBV9 and TRBJ2-1; 7 nucleotides line up with TRBD2. Germline V CDR1 and CDR2: SGDLS, YYNGEE. Trimming removed 2 bases from V and 1 base from J; junction bases left unmatched: 3. This CDR3 comprises 15 residues. The CDR3 loop reads CASSVPAGSYNEQFF. CDR3 DNA sequence: TGTGCCAGCAGCGTCCCAGCGGGGTCCTACAATGAGCAGTTCTTC.

This chain connects TRBV29-1 to TRBJ1-2; no firm D call. V lost 3 bases and J lost 3, with 5 bases in between. This CDR3 is built from 11 residues. From germline, CDR1 is SQVTM and CDR2 ANQGSEA. CDR3 in DNA: TGCAGCGTTGAGCAGTACTATGGCTACACCTTC. Translating it yields CSVEQYYGYTF.

The V call is TRBV28, the J call TRBJ2-2, with D unclear. V shed 1 base and J shed 6 bases, with 3 bases lying between them. Germline loops: CDR1 MDHEN, CDR2 SYDVKM. The CDR3 covers 12 residues. Here the CDR3 reads CASSLSAGELFF. CDR3 bases: TGTGCCAGCAGTTTATCGGCCGGGGAGCTGTTTTTT.

A word on this clonotype: At one boundary the junction diverges from the germline segment, which might be a read error. The gene calls are TRBV12-3 or TRBV12-4 and TRBJ2-1, with 8 bases fitting TRBD1. The CDR3 has 14 amino acids. This chain's CDR3 is CASRRQGTYKEQFF. CDR3 bases: TGTGCCAGCAGAAGACAGGGGACCTACAAGGAGCAGTTCTTC.

This clonotype turned up a few times. The chain uses TRBV7-9 and TRBJ1-4; the match to TRBD1 covers 7 bases. Germline V CDR1 and CDR2: SEHNR, FQNEAQ (reference sequence). With V trimmed by 1 base and J by 6 bases, 2 bases remained unmatched. This CDR3 is 14 amino acids long. For the CDR3, the DNA is TGTGCCAGCAGCTTAGACAGGGGAGATGAAAAACTGTTTTTT. Protein sequence: CASSLDRGDEKLFF.

This clonotype occurred a few times. V and J are TRBV2 and TRBJ2-7, with TRBD1 matching over 7 bases. CDR3 length equals 16 residues. J gave up 0 bases and V 2 bases, and 7 bases lay outside the gene matches. Germline V gene sequence: CDR1 SNHLY, CDR2 FYNNEI. The CDR3 protein is CASSEPWWDSSYEQYF. Here the CDR3 DNA reads TGTGCCAGCAGTGAACCTTGGTGGGACAGCTCCTACGAGCAGTACTTC.

This clonotype was found a few times. The chain recombines TRBV6-2 or TRBV6-3 with TRBJ2-3; D may correspond to TRBD1 or TRBD2 (5 bases each). V was pared by 5 bases and J by 5 bases, with 17 bases between. This CDR3 has 15 amino acids. Germline-derived CDR1 and CDR2 are MNHEY and SVGEGT. This chain's CDR3 is CASSPQGSRGDTQYF. The CDR3, as DNA: TGTGCCAGCAGTCCTCAAGGGTCGAGGGGAGATACGCAGTATTTT.

The chain recombines TRBV7-9 with TRBJ2-7; D possibly corresponds to TRBD2 (5 bases). The germline CDR1 and CDR2 sequences are SEHNR and FQNEAQ (reference sequence). This CDR3 has 14 amino acids. V gave up 2 bases and J gave up 4 bases, with 12 bases separating them. The CDR3 coding sequence is TGTGCCAGCAGCTTACGAGGGTTGGGGTACGAGCAGTACTTC. This sequence encodes CASSLRGLGYEQYF.

V is TRBV7-9 and J is TRBJ2-6, with 7 bases aligning to TRBD1. This CDR3 has 17 amino acids. Germline-derived CDR1 and CDR2 are SEHNR and FQNEAQ (reference sequence). J lost 0 bases, V lost 5 bases, and 7 bases had no gene match. The chain's CDR3 is CASSRQGVFSGANVLTF. The CDR3 nucleotides are TGTGCCAGCAGCCGACAGGGAGTCTTCTCTGGGGCCAACGTCCTGACTTTC.

The V and J genes are TRBV27 and TRBJ2-7; 12 nucleotides align to TRBD1. J lost 2 bases, V lost 5 bases, and 4 bases had no gene match. The CDR3 extends over 15 amino acids. Germline assignment: CDR1 MNHEY and CDR2 SMNVEV (reference sequence). This chain's CDR3 is CASSLGQGAAYEQYF. CDR3 DNA: TGTGCCAGCAGTCTGGGACAGGGGGCTGCCTACGAGCAGTACTTC.

This clonotype has more than one count but fewer than ten. This sequence joins TRBV12-3 or TRBV12-4 and TRBJ2-1, with D possibly called TRBD1 or TRBD2 (6 bases each). This CDR3 has 17 amino acids. Trimming removed 4 bases at V and 4 bases at J, with 20 bases between. The chain's CDR3 is CASSSPPLGGGYNEQFF. In DNA form, the CDR3 reads TGTGCCAGCAGTTCTCCCCCCCTGGGGGGCGGGTACAATGAGCAGTTCTTC.

This clonotype was observed a handful of times. V gene TRBV6-6 combines with J gene TRBJ2-7; 7 positions match TRBD2. The germline V gene has CDR1 MNHNY and CDR2 SVGAGI (reference sequence). Trimming at V came to 8 bases and at J to 2 bases, leaving 9 bases not matched to a gene. The CDR3 extends over 14 amino acids. For the CDR3, the DNA is TGTGCCAGCGGTCCAGCGGGGATAGCCTACGAGCAGTACTTC. Translating gives CASGPAGIAYEQYF.

This clonotype has only a few counts. This chain links TRBV7-9 with TRBJ2-1; 7 bases map to TRBD2. The CDR3 contains 14 residues. Unmatched junction bases numbered 1, after V lost 4 bases and J lost 1 base. CDR1 is SEHNR and CDR2 is FQNEAQ in the germline V gene (reference sequence). The CDR3 is CASSYSGSYNEQFF. The DNA for the CDR3 is TGTGCCAGCAGCTATAGCGGGTCCTACAATGAGCAGTTCTTC.

The chain couples TRBV12-3 or TRBV12-4 to TRBJ2-1; D gene uncertain. V shed 0 bases and J shed 5 bases, with 8 bases lying between them. CDR3 length equals 14 residues. The chain's CDR3 is CASSLARLHNEQFF. CDR3 in DNA: TGTGCCAGCAGTTTAGCTAGGCTCCACAATGAGCAGTTCTTC.

The V and J genes are TRBV4-1 and TRBJ1-5, with 9 positions matching TRBD1. Germline CDR1 and CDR2: MGHRA and YSYEKL. The length of the CDR3 is 15 residues. The ends lost 1 base at V and 7 bases at J; junction bases unmatched: 5. CDR3 residues: CASSQAGQGQQPQHF. Here the CDR3 DNA reads TGCGCCAGCAGCCAAGCGGGACAGGGACAACAGCCCCAGCATTTT.

This clonotype has a count of ten or more. This chain uses TRBV6-4 with TRBJ2-3; no firm D call. Germline V gene sequence: CDR1 MRHNA, CDR2 SNTAGT. Trimming took off 2 bases at V and 4 bases at J, with 13 bases between the two ends. The CDR3 totals 15 residues. The chain's CDR3 is CASSDEQEGSDTQYF. The CDR3 bases are TGTGCCAGCAGTGACGAGCAGGAAGGGTCAGATACGCAGTATTTT.

A few counts support this clonotype. V and J are TRBV12-3 or TRBV12-4 and TRBJ2-3; D uncertain. The CDR3 has 13 residues. V gave up 10 bases and J gave up 4 bases, with 15 bases separating them. The CDR3, as DNA: TGTGCCAACTCTTTGGGTGGGGCAGATACGCAGTATTTT. It translates to CANSLGGADTQYF.

This clonotype was seen only a few times. The chain combines TRBV19 with TRBJ2-4, with 8 positions matching TRBD1. Germline trimming cut 5 bases from V and 10 bases from J; bases unmatched to any gene: 7. CDR1 is LNHDA and CDR2 is SQIVND in the germline V gene (reference sequence). This CDR3 is built from 13 residues. CDR3 DNA sequence: TGTGCCAGTAGTCAGGGGGCTAGAGAGATTCAGTACTTC. It translates to CASSQGAREIQYF.

This chain uses TRBV7-9 with TRBJ2-3, with D unclear. CDR1 SEHNR and CDR2 FQNEAQ come from the germline V gene (reference sequence). Trimming cost V 0 bases and J 6 bases, with 10 bases left between them. The CDR3 is 14 residues long. CDR3 DNA: TGTGCCAGCAGCTTAGCGGGATTCCAGGATACGCAGTATTTT. Protein product: CASSLAGFQDTQYF.

J is TRBJ2-7 and V is TRBV9; 10 bases align to TRBD2. The CDR3 is 13 residues long. Germline V gene sequence: CDR1 SGDLS, CDR2 YYNGEE. J was trimmed by 13 bases and V by 3 bases; bases with no gene match: 10. The CDR3 loop is CASSAGLAEPVYF. Written as DNA, the CDR3 is TGTGCCAGCAGCGCAGGACTAGCGGAGCCCGTTTACTTC.

The chain is built from TRBV20-1 and TRBJ2-2; possibly TRBD2 for D (5 bases). This CDR3 has 14 amino acids. Germline V gene sequence: CDR1 DFQATT, CDR2 SNEGSKA (reference sequence). V lost 6 bases and J lost 1, with 12 bases in between. The CDR3 loop is CSAEPGENTGELFF. In DNA form, the CDR3 reads TGCAGTGCCGAGCCCGGGGAGAACACCGGGGAGCTGTTTTTT.

This clonotype has just a few counts. V and J are TRBV15 and TRBJ1-3; TRBD1 agrees at 11 bases. The V and J ends lost 7 bases and 2 bases, in that order; junction bases with no gene match: 4. The CDR3 consists of 15 residues. The germline CDR1 and CDR2 sequences are LNHNV and YYDKDF (reference sequence). CDR3 nucleotides: TGTGCCACCACCGAGGACAGGGGGCCTGGAAACACCATATATTTT. Translated: CATTEDRGPGNTIYF.

This clonotype was seen more than once but under ten times. The chain links TRBV11-2 to TRBJ2-7, with 8 nucleotides matching TRBD1. CDR1 is SGHAT, CDR2 FQNNGV, per germline. This CDR3 is built from 20 residues. The CDR3 region is CAASGPSTGATQRSSYEQYF. Here the CDR3 DNA reads TGTGCTGCATCGGGTCCCTCGACAGGGGCCACCCAAAGGAGCTCCTACGAGCAGTACTTC.

This clonotype was seen a few times. The chain is built from TRBV10-3 and TRBJ1-2; D uncertain. Germline lookup yields CDR1 ENHRY and CDR2 SYGVKD. There are 12 residues in the CDR3. Trimming shortened V by 6 bases and J by 1 base, and 6 bases separated the two germline ends. The CDR3 reads CAISDINYGYTF. CDR3 nucleotide sequence: TGTGCCATCAGCGACATTAACTATGGCTACACCTTC.

The genes are TRBV4-3 and TRBJ2-1; D might be TRBD2 (6 bases). Trimming pared 0 bases from V and 4 bases from J, leaving 16 bases between. CDR1 and CDR2 from the germline V gene are LGHNA and YSLEER. This CDR3 spans 17 amino acids. CDR3 protein: CASSQDLGVAAYNEQFF. In DNA, the CDR3 is TGCGCCAGCAGCCAAGATTTAGGGGTAGCGGCATACAATGAGCAGTTCTTC.

The chain is built from TRBV5-5 and TRBJ2-1; no firm D call. Trimming cost V 4 bases and J 3 bases, with 14 bases left between them. Per germline, CDR1 SGHKS and CDR2 YYEKEE (reference sequence). The CDR3 loop spans 15 amino acids. The CDR3 nucleotides are TGTGCCAGCAGCCTCGCTTGGGATGACTACAATGAGCAGTTCTTC. As protein: CASSLAWDDYNEQFF.

The V and J genes are TRBV3-1 and TRBJ2-1; TRBD1 matches at 9 bases. This CDR3 region has 15 residues. After removal of 8 bases from V and 2 bases from J, the junction contained 7 bases not matched to a gene. CDR1 is LGHDT, CDR2 YNNKEL, per germline (reference sequence). CDR3 DNA: TGTGCCAGCTCCGACTGGGACAGGGCCTACAATGAGCAGTTCTTC. Translation: CASSDWDRAYNEQFF.

This clonotype was recorded at least ten times. V usage is TRBV6-5 and J usage is TRBJ2-1; 8 nucleotides align to TRBD2. With 4 bases clipped from V and 15 bases from J, the junction kept 5 bases outside the gene matches. The CDR3 extends over 11 amino acids. CDR1 and CDR2 (germline): MNHEY, SVGAGI. CDR3 region: CASSSGLVWFF. Here the CDR3 DNA reads TGTGCCAGCAGTTCGGGACTAGTTTGGTTCTTC.

The rearrangement links TRBV29-1 to TRBJ1-2; D is unclear. This CDR3 is built from 16 residues. Germline assignment: CDR1 SQVTM and CDR2 ANQGSEA. V shed 0 bases and J shed 1 base, with 15 bases lying between them. CDR3: CSVEEVPGSLNYGYTF. The CDR3 nucleotides are TGCAGCGTTGAAGAGGTACCCGGGAGCCTTAACTATGGCTACACCTTC.